This T cell receptor (beta chain) was found in a study of blood T cell repertoires in COVID-19. On the study more broadly: Whether acute or convalescent, the COVID-19 samples came from the United States, Italy and Spain. T cells, B-cell-depleted T cells, or PBMCs provided the cDNA or gDNA that served as material.

Original processing methods: Estimation of nucleated cell counts was performed using reference gene primer amplification. Clones were read by immunoSEQ multiplex PCR, and TCRdb kept only the in-frame ones, dropping some. V, J and clone size are taken as reported in that table, and D and trimming were inferred from the DNA itself. The table has about 120,000 clones, about four fifths seen once. From germline, CDR1 is MNHNS and CDR2 SASEGT. V dropped 2 bases and J dropped 7; count of bases not matched to a gene: 6. This CDR3 has 15 amino acids. This TCR was recovered from a man between 60 and 75 years old with acute or convalescent COVID-19. Sequencing was done on a sample of peripheral blood. This sequence joins TRBV6-1 and TRBJ1-5; 9 positions match TRBD1. CDR3 sequence reads: CASSEQQGAQQPQHF. For the CDR3, the DNA is TGTGCCAGCAGTGAACAACAGGGGGCTCAGCAGCCCCAGCATTTT.